Sequencing of this TCR beta chain was carried out in a study of T cells after yellow fever vaccination. This clonotype was detected only a few times. The antigen remains unidentified. Germline V CDR1 and CDR2: MDHEN, SYDVKM. V was pared by 6 bases and J by 3 bases, with 15 bases between. The CDR3 has 15 residues. Points from the study as a whole: Abundant bulk-derived clonotypes could contaminate FACS-sorted repertoires. After the booster, approximately 96% of CD4 and more than 75% of CD8 primary-response clones were re-detected. Peaking faster, on day 5 versus 15, the secondary response was nonetheless weaker.

UMIs were added to TCR cDNA along with a universal primer site when it was made by 5'RACE template switching. TCRdb itself ran the 5' RACE reads through MiXCR, one entry per CDR3 protein. The table lists over 45,000 distinct CDR3 sequences, approximately 7.7% of them singletons, with roughly 40% in the top ten. The chain has TRBV28 and TRBJ1-5, with D possibly matching TRBD1 (6 bases). The material was CD8+ T cells sorted from PBMCs, obtained on the day of the first yellow fever vaccination. This TCR was sampled from a man aged 18 to 35 who received the YFV17D yellow fever vaccine. The CDR3 DNA reads as TGTGCCAGCAGAGGGGCAGGGGTTACCAATCAGCCCCAGCATTTT. Translation: CASRGAGVTNQPQHF. Drawing the rest from reference TRBV28 and TRBJ1-5, the complete variable domain is DVKVTQSSRYLVKRTGEKVFLECVQDMDHENMFWYRQDPGLGLRLIYFSYDVKMKEKGDIPEGYSVSREKKERFSLILESASTNQTSMYLCASRGAGVTNQPQHFGDGTRLSIL.